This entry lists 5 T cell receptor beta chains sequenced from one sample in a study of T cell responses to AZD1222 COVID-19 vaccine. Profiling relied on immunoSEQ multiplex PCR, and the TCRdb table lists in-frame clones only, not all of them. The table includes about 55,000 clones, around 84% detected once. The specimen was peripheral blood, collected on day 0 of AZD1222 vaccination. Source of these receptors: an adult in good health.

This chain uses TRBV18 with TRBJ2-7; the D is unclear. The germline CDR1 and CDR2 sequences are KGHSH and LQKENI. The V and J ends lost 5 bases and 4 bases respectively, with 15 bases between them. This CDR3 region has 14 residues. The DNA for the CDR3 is TGTGCCAGCTCATCGACGGGTTTGGGGTACGAGCAGTACTTC. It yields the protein CASSSTGLGYEQYF. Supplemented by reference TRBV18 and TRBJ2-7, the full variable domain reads NAGVMQNPRHLVRRRGQEARLRCSPMKGHSHVYWYRQLPEEGLKFMVYLQKENIIDESGMPKERFSAEFPKEGPSILRIQQVVRGDSAAYFCASSSTGLGYEQYFGPGTRLTVT.

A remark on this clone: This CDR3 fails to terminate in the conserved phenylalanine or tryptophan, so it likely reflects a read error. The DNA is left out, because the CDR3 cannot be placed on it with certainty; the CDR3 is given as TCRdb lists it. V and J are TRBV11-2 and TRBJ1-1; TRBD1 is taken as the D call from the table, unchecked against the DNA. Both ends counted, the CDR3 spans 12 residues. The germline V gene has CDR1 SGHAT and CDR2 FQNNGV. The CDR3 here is CASSFSGTLNFY.

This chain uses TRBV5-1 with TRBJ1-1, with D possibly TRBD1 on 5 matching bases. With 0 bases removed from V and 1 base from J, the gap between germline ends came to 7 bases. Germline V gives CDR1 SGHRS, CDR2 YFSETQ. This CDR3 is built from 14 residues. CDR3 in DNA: TGCGCCAGCAGCTTGGAGGGGAGGAACACTGAAGCTTTCTTT. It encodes CASSLEGRNTEAFF.

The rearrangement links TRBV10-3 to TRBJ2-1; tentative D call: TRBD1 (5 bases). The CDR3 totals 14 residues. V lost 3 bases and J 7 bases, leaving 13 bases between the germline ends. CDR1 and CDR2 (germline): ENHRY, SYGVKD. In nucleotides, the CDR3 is TGTGCCATCAGTGACGCCCAGGGTGTTAATGAGCAGTTCTTC. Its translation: CAISDAQGVNEQFF.

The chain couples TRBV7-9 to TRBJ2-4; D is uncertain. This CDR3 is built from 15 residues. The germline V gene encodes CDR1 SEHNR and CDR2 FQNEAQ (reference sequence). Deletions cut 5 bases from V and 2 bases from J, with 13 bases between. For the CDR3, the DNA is TGTGCCAGCAGCCCCCCCATGTTCTCCAAAAACATTCAGTACTTC. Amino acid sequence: CASSPPMFSKNIQYF.